This entry concerns a single T cell receptor beta chain. Antigen unknown. This sample was taken from a study of OX40 agonist ivuxolimab in advanced cancers. The CDR3 contains 16 residues. Germline V gives CDR1 SGHTA, CDR2 FQGNSA. The germline V and J ends were trimmed by 7 bases and 7 bases, with 22 bases remaining between them. Study-wide points: Some patients who did not respond also had low normalized T-cell clonal expansion. Within 6 weeks, CD4+ and CD8+ blood T cells expanded clonally at 0.1 to 3.0 mg/kg. Expanded clones were, on average, more numerous in CD8+ T cells than in CD4+.

Method: immunoSEQ multiplex PCR; TCRdb's copy keeps in-frame clones and lacks some. The table includes about 73,000 clones, over 75% detected once. The starting material was CD4+ or CD8+ T cells sorted from blood, obtained in a trial of the OX40 agonist ivuxolimab. This rearrangement joins TRBV7-2 to TRBJ2-2; possible D gene TRBD1, 7 bases. The origin of this receptor is an adult with an advanced solid tumor such as melanoma, head and neck, liver or kidney cancer. CDR3 in DNA: TGTGCCAGCAACGTAGAATTGGGGACAGCGGGCGGGGAGCTGTTTTTT. Translated: CASNVELGTAGGELFF.